This T cell receptor (beta chain) is from a study of blood T cell repertoires in COVID-19. Germline V CDR1 and CDR2: MNHEY, SMNVEV (reference sequence). The J segment lost 0 bases and the V segment lost 6 bases, leaving 9 bases of the junction unmatched. The CDR3 totals 17 residues. Cohort placement rested on clinical history that participants reported themselves. The repertoire was sequenced with immunoSEQ multiplex PCR; TCRdb's copy has only in-frame clones and lacks some. The repertoire has hundreds of thousands of clones, roughly nine tenths of them found once; the top ten carry less than 3%. What was sequenced was PBMCs or T cells enriched from blood (not recorded which). The TCR comes from a woman in her forties or fifties who had recovered from COVID-19. This chain uses TRBV27 with TRBJ2-2, with 8 bases aligning to TRBD1. The CDR3 region has the DNA TGTGCCAGCAGAGGTTACAGGGGGACAGCGAACACCGGGGAGCTGTTTTTT. It translates to CASRGYRGTANTGELFF.